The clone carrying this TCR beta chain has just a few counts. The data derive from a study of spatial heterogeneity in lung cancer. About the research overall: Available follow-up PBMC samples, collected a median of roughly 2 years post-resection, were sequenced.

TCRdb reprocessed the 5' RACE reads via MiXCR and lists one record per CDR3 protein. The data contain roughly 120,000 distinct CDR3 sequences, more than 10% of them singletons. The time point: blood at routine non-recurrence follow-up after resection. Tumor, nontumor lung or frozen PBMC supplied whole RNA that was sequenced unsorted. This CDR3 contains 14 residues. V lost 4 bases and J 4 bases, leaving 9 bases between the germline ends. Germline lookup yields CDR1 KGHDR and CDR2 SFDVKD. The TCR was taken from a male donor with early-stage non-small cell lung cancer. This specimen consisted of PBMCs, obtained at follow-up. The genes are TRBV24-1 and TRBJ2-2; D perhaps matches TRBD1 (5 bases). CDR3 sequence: CATSETGFTGELFF. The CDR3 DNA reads TGTGCCACCAGTGAAACAGGCTTCACCGGGGAGCTGTTTTTT.